This record looks at one TCR beta chain sequence and its context. Its antigen is still unknown. The record originates from a study of T cells in Graves' hyperthyroidism and ophthalmopathy. Study-wide results and limits: In blood, most of the thyroid clonotypes expanded above 0.001 were also present.

Patients between 18 and 65 years old had hyperthyroidism, newly diagnosed and lasting under 2 months. TCR beta CDR3 region amplification was performed from RNA transcripts. An initial round of RT-PCR targeting the TCR CDR3 relied on the HTBI primer set. TCRdb independently ran MiXCR on the multiplex PCR reads; one entry per CDR3 protein. The sample carries roughly 700,000 distinct CDR3 sequences, over 35% recorded once. V lost 5 bases and J lost 5; bases outside the gene matches: 11. The CDR3 is made up of 15 amino acids. Germline-derived CDR1 and CDR2 are SEHNR and FQNEAQ (reference sequence). The receptor was derived from a middle-aged woman with Graves' hyperthyroidism. V usage is TRBV7-9 and J usage is TRBJ2-7; 8 bases align to TRBD2. Sequencing was carried out using blood. CDR3 in DNA: TGTGCCAGCAGCCAAGAGCGCGGGAGGTTCGACGAGCAGTACTTC. The encoded protein is CASSQERGRFDEQYF. Filled out from reference TRBV7-9 and TRBJ2-7, the complete variable domain reads DTGVSQNPRHKITKRGQNVTFRCDPISEHNRLYWYRQTLGQGPEFLTYFQNEAQLEKSRLLSDRFSAERPKGSFSTLEIQRTEQGDSAMYLCASSQERGRFDEQYFGPGTRLTVT.